Sequencing of this T cell receptor (beta chain) was carried out in a study of blood T cell repertoires in COVID-19. Turning to the study itself: The United States, Italy and Spain provided the acute and convalescent COVID-19 samples. Sample material is recorded as cDNA or gDNA derived from T cells, B-cell-depleted T cells, or PBMCs.

This CDR3 has 17 amino acids. The ends were cut back, 1 base at V and 3 bases at J, with 18 bases in the middle. Germline lookup yields CDR1 MNHNS and CDR2 SASEGT. As handled by the study authors: The assay estimated nucleated cells by amplifying reference gene primers. TCRdb's table, derived via immunoSEQ multiplex PCR, lists solely in-frame clones and lacks some. That table is the source of V, J and clone size, and D and trimming were worked out from the DNA. The table includes under 75,000 clones, 85% to 90% detected once. The receptor was isolated from a man aged 60 to 69 with active COVID-19. Source material: peripheral blood. The chain is built from TRBV6-1 and TRBJ1-2, with TRBD1 as a possible D gene (6 bases). CDR3 region: CASSEVLTGRGYYGYTF. CDR3 bases: TGTGCCAGCAGTGAAGTACTAACAGGGAGAGGGTACTATGGCTACACCTTC.